This passage covers 30 T cell receptor beta chains from one sample sequenced in a study of shared clonotypes between healthy human individuals. The assay was immunoSEQ multiplex PCR, and TCRdb's table has in-frame clones only and misses some. This sample has more than 400,000 clones; 90% to 97% occur once, and the top ten carry 0.05% to 0.08%. The specimen was naive CD4+ T cells sorted from blood. As for subset: CD45RA+ positively selected. The receptors stem from a woman in her 30s in good health.

V gene TRBV6-1 combines with J gene TRBJ2-3; 11 nucleotides align to TRBD1. CDR3 length: 16 residues. V gave up 2 bases and J gave up 5 bases; unmatched junction bases: 6. Per the germline V gene, CDR1 is MNHNS and CDR2 is SASEGT. In DNA, the CDR3 is TGTGCCAGCAGTGAATGGGGGGGACAGGGGGTAGATACGCAGTATTTT. This codes for CASSEWGGQGVDTQYF.

This clone has a single count. The chain recombines TRBV29-1 with TRBJ1-3; D remains ambiguous. Germline CDR1 and CDR2: SQVTM and ANQGSEA. V lost 4 bases and J 0 bases, leaving 13 bases between the germline ends. This CDR3 contains 15 residues. The CDR3 DNA sequence: TGCAGCGTTGCCCGGCGCGGACTCTCTGGAAACACCATATATTTT. Residues: CSVARRGLSGNTIYF. Supplemented by reference TRBV29-1 and TRBJ1-3, the full variable domain reads SAVISQKPSRDICQRGTSLTIQCQVDSQVTMMFWYRQQPGQSLTLIATANQGSEATYESGFVIDKFPISRPNLTFSTLTVSNMSPEDSSIYLCSVARRGLSGNTIYFGEGSWLTVV.

The chain recombines TRBV6-1 with TRBJ1-5; weak D call: TRBD1 (5 bases). V shed 4 bases and J shed 4 bases, with 14 bases lying between them. Germline CDR1 MNHNS, CDR2 SASEGT. CDR3 length: 15 amino acids. The CDR3 spells CASSGRDRLNQPQHF. For the CDR3, the DNA is TGTGCCAGCAGTGGGAGGGACCGACTAAATCAGCCCCAGCATTTT.

This chain uses TRBV11-3 with TRBJ1-5, with TRBD1 matching 9 bases. The CDR3 is made up of 16 amino acids. J gave up 5 bases and V 5 bases, and 10 bases lay outside the gene matches. Germline values: CDR1 SGHNT, CDR2 YENEEA. The CDR3 protein is CASSNRDREADQPQHF. CDR3 DNA sequence: TGTGCCAGCAGCAACCGGGACAGGGAAGCCGATCAGCCCCAGCATTTT.

This sequence joins TRBV7-3 and TRBJ2-2; possible D gene TRBD2, 6 bases. Trimming removed 5 bases at V and 6 bases at J, with 10 bases between. CDR3 length: 13 amino acids. Germline CDR1 and CDR2: SGHTA and FQGTGA. CDR3 loop: CASSERGAGELFF. CDR3 in DNA: TGTGCCAGCAGCGAACGCGGGGCCGGGGAGCTGTTTTTT.

The J gene is TRBJ2-2, the V gene TRBV28; 8 bases match TRBD1. The CDR3 totals 16 residues. In germline, CDR1 is MDHEN, CDR2 SYDVKM. The V and J ends lost 2 bases and 7 bases, in that order; junction bases with no gene match: 9. The CDR3 here is CASSLNRAGGFGELFF. CDR3 sequence (DNA): TGTGCCAGCAGTTTAAACAGGGCAGGGGGCTTCGGGGAGCTGTTTTTT.

This rearrangement joins TRBV7-2 to TRBJ1-5, with 9 bases matching TRBD1. The CDR3 runs to 16 residues. V was pared by 0 bases and J by 8 bases, with 8 bases of the junction left unmatched. The germline V gene encodes CDR1 SGHTA and CDR2 FQGNSA. The CDR3 region has the DNA TGTGCCAGCAGCTTAGCCGGGACAGGGAAGGTAAAGCCCCAGCATTTT. As protein: CASSLAGTGKVKPQHF.

The chain joins TRBV11-3 to TRBJ2-1; 11 bases map to TRBD2. Germline CDR1 SGHNT, CDR2 YENEEA. This CDR3 region has 16 residues. Unmatched junction bases numbered 9, after V lost 3 bases and J lost 8 bases. The CDR3 region is CASSLGLAVGMDEQFF. In DNA, the CDR3 is TGTGCCAGCAGCTTGGGACTAGCGGTAGGAATGGATGAGCAGTTCTTC.

The genes are TRBV18 and TRBJ2-5; D is uncertain. This CDR3 is built from 16 residues. Germline V gives CDR1 KGHSH, CDR2 LQKENI. Trimming stripped 3 bases from V and 1 base from J, with 15 bases between. CDR3 DNA: TGTGCCAGCTCACCGTCAACAGCTCTGGGCCAAGAGACCCAGTACTTC. Protein product: CASSPSTALGQETQYF.

This sequence joins TRBV12-5 and TRBJ1-1; TRBD1 agrees at 10 bases. V shed 5 bases and J 4 bases; nucleotides not matched to a gene: 4. CDR1 is LGHNT, CDR2 FRNRAP, per germline. The CDR3 consists of 14 residues. CDR3 sequence reads: CASGRQGAGTEAFF. The CDR3 bases are TGTGCTAGTGGTCGACAGGGGGCCGGCACTGAAGCTTTCTTT.

This chain connects TRBV18 to TRBJ1-1; 7 bases agree with TRBD1. V lost 6 bases, J lost 1 base, and 5 bases stayed unmatched. The germline V gene encodes CDR1 KGHSH and CDR2 LQKENI. This CDR3 contains 14 residues. CDR3 nucleotides: TGTGCCAGCTCCGGGGACAGAAAGAACACTGAAGCTTTCTTT. Translated: CASSGDRKNTEAFF.

This chain links TRBV4-1 with TRBJ1-1, with D unclear. Trimming left V 1 base short and J 0 bases short, with 6 bases between. Germline values: CDR1 MGHRA, CDR2 YSYEKL. CDR3 length: 14 residues. CDR3 coding DNA: TGCGCCAGCAGCCAAGTGGCCGTGAACACTGAAGCTTTCTTT. Protein: CASSQVAVNTEAFF.

The chain has TRBV7-9 and TRBJ2-3, with a possible D match to TRBD2 (6 bases). Trimming stripped 1 base from V and 3 bases from J, with 11 bases between. Germline CDR1 is SEHNR and CDR2 is FQNEAQ (reference sequence). This CDR3 is 15 amino acids long. This CDR3 is CASSLVEGRTDTQYF. The CDR3 DNA is TGTGCCAGCAGCTTAGTGGAGGGACGGACAGATACGCAGTATTTT.

This rearrangement joins TRBV9 to TRBJ2-1; 13 positions match TRBD2. This CDR3 spans 17 amino acids. The V gene end was trimmed by 0 bases and the J gene end by 6 bases; junction bases not matched to a gene: 6. The V gene's germline CDR1 is SGDLS and CDR2 YYNGEE. Here the CDR3 reads CASSVVSGTSGTNEQFF. The CDR3 coding sequence is TGTGCCAGCAGCGTAGTTTCCGGGACTAGCGGGACCAATGAGCAGTTCTTC.

CDR3 amino acids: CASSLAVFPAGELFF. The CDR3 nucleotides read TGCGCCAGCAGCTTGGCCGTCTTTCCGGCCGGGGAGCTGTTTTTT. The chain is built from TRBV5-1 and TRBJ2-2; no definite D call. Trimming took 0 bases from V and 6 from J, leaving 12 bases between them. This CDR3 region has 15 residues. Germline assignment: CDR1 SGHRS and CDR2 YFSETQ.

The J gene is TRBJ2-3, the V gene TRBV28; D gene uncertain. This CDR3 comprises 14 residues. Trimming shortened V by 4 bases and J by 0 bases, and 8 bases separated the two germline ends. CDR1 is MDHEN and CDR2 is SYDVKM in the germline V gene. CDR3 DNA sequence: TGTGCCAGCAGTTCAGAAGCTAGCACAGATACGCAGTATTTT. Its translation: CASSSEASTDTQYF.

The rearrangement links TRBV19 to TRBJ2-7, with D perhaps matching TRBD1 or TRBD2 (5 bases each). V dropped 7 bases and J dropped 2 bases, with 15 bases sitting between them. Per the germline V gene, CDR1 is LNHDA and CDR2 is SQIVND (reference sequence). The CDR3 totals 14 residues. The CDR3 nucleotides read TGTGCCAGTAACCCACGGGTGGGGGCCTACGAGCAGTACTTC. Residues: CASNPRVGAYEQYF.

The rearrangement uses TRBV28 and TRBJ1-2, with 7 bases fitting TRBD1. CDR1 and CDR2 (germline): MDHEN, SYDVKM. This CDR3 is 14 amino acids long. The V segment lost 6 bases and the J segment 4 bases; nucleotides outside the gene matches: 8. This chain's CDR3 is CASSPDRVGYGYTF. The DNA for the CDR3 is TGTGCCAGCAGCCCCGACAGGGTAGGCTATGGCTACACCTTC.

The chain joins TRBV15 to TRBJ2-5; D is possibly TRBD1 or TRBD2 (6 bases each). CDR1 is LNHNV and CDR2 is YYDKDF in the germline V gene (reference sequence). The CDR3 is made up of 16 amino acids. Trimming took 2 bases from V and 2 from J, leaving 15 bases between them. The CDR3 loop is CATSRKGGRSQETQYF. CDR3 nucleotides: TGTGCCACCAGCAGAAAGGGGGGACGATCGCAAGAGACCCAGTACTTC. Full variable domain (outside the CDR3, taken from reference TRBV15 and TRBJ2-5): DAMVIQNPRYQVTQFGKPVTLSCSQTLNHNVMYWYQQKSSQAPKLLFHYYDKDFNNEADTPDNFQSRRPNTSFCFLDIRSPGLGDTAMYLCATSRKGGRSQETQYFGPGTRLLVL.

The genes are TRBV19 and TRBJ2-1; TRBD1 aligns across 10 bases. CDR1 and CDR2 from the germline V gene are LNHDA and SQIVND (reference sequence). V dropped 4 bases and J dropped 2; count of bases not matched to a gene: 14. This CDR3 has 19 amino acids. CDR3: CASSKNTGQGYITYNEQFF. CDR3 sequence (DNA): TGTGCCAGTAGTAAAAATACGGGACAGGGGTACATAACCTACAATGAGCAGTTCTTC.

The chain is built from TRBV5-1 and TRBJ1-1; D unresolved. There are 13 residues in the CDR3. In germline, CDR1 is SGHRS, CDR2 YFSETQ. Trimming removed 0 bases from V and 4 bases from J, with 7 bases in between. The CDR3 region has the DNA TGCGCCAGCAGCTTGGGGGGTAGCACTGAAGCTTTCTTT. Protein: CASSLGGSTEAFF.

V is TRBV18 and J is TRBJ2-6; 11 positions match TRBD2. J lost 1 base, V lost 2 bases, and 4 bases had no gene match. The germline V gene has CDR1 KGHSH and CDR2 LQKENI. The CDR3 sequence is 18 residues long. The CDR3 DNA reads TGTGCCAGCTCACCAGAATTAGCGGGAGGGTCTGGGGCCAACGTCCTGACTTTC. Its protein is CASSPELAGGSGANVLTF.

This clone was seen just once. This sequence joins TRBV28 and TRBJ2-3; no reliable D call. Germline V gene lookup returns CDR1 MDHEN and CDR2 SYDVKM. Trimming stripped 6 bases from V and 8 bases from J, with 18 bases between. The CDR3 is 14 residues long. The CDR3 DNA reads as TGTGCCAGCAGCCCACAGCAAATGGTCGGTACGCAGTATTTT. Its protein is CASSPQQMVGTQYF.

The CDR3 here is CASSFLDTQYF. CDR3 sequence (DNA): TGTGCCAGCAGCTTCCTAGATACGCAGTATTTT. The chain has TRBV5-6 and TRBJ2-3; no clear D gene. CDR3 length: 11 residues. Germline CDR1 SGHDT, CDR2 YYEEEE. V lost 2 bases and J 5 bases, leaving 3 bases between the germline ends. The complete variable domain, with remaining parts taken from reference TRBV5-6 and TRBJ2-3, reads DAGVTQSPTHLIKTRGQQVTLRCSPKSGHDTVSWYQQALGQGPQFIFQYYEEEERQRGNFPDRFSGHQFPNYSSELNVNALLLGDSALYLCASSFLDTQYFGPGTRLTVL.

The chain combines TRBV6-4 with TRBJ2-3, with D unresolved. Germline V CDR1 and CDR2: MRHNA, SNTAGT. Trimming took off 3 bases at V and 4 bases at J, with 8 bases between the two ends. The CDR3 extends over 13 amino acids. The CDR3 DNA reads TGTGCCAGCAGTGATAGGATCGCAGATACGCAGTATTTT. Amino acids: CASSDRIADTQYF.

The chain combines TRBV5-1 with TRBJ1-5; a possible D gene is TRBD1 (6 bases). The CDR3 loop spans 15 amino acids. CDR1 is SGHRS, CDR2 YFSETQ, per germline. Trimming pared 0 bases from V and 0 bases from J, leaving 7 bases between. The CDR3 DNA reads as TGCGCCAGCAGCTTGGAAGGGGGTAGCAATCAGCCCCAGCATTTT. Its protein product is CASSLEGGSNQPQHF.

The chain uses TRBV5-1 and TRBJ2-3, with 8 nucleotides matching TRBD2. Germline V gives CDR1 SGHRS, CDR2 YFSETQ. V was pared by 0 bases and J by 0 bases, with 3 bases of the junction left unmatched. The CDR3 has 16 residues. The DNA for the CDR3 is TGCGCCAGCAGCTTGGGGACTAGCCGGAGCACAGATACGCAGTATTTT. This sequence encodes CASSLGTSRSTDTQYF.

This chain connects TRBV2 to TRBJ2-7, with a weak D call TRBD1 (6 bases). Trimming shortened V by 3 bases and J by 3 bases, and 12 bases separated the two germline ends. Germline V lookup: CDR1 SNHLY, CDR2 FYNNEI. The length of the CDR3 is 14 residues. CDR3 in DNA: TGTGCCAGCAGTGAGGGGGACATAAGCTACGAGCAGTACTTC. Protein sequence: CASSEGDISYEQYF.

The chain combines TRBV7-8 with TRBJ1-4; 8 nucleotides align to TRBD1. CDR1 is SGHVS and CDR2 is FQNEAQ in the germline V gene. CDR3 length: 14 residues. J gave up 8 bases and V 4 bases, and 6 bases lay outside the gene matches. CDR3 residues: CASSSTGGEEKLFF. CDR3 sequence (DNA): TGTGCCAGCAGCTCAACAGGGGGGGAAGAAAAACTGTTTTTT.

V gene TRBV18 combines with J gene TRBJ2-5, with TRBD1 matching 7 bases. Per germline, CDR1 KGHSH and CDR2 LQKENI. This CDR3 has 14 residues. V shed 4 bases and J 4 bases; nucleotides not matched to a gene: 6. CDR3 coding DNA: TGTGCCAGCTCACGCGACAGGGCGCCAGAGACCCAGTACTTC. Its protein product is CASSRDRAPETQYF.